Listed below are T cell receptor beta chains from one sample, sequenced in a study of spatial heterogeneity in lung cancer. TCRdb itself ran the 5' RACE reads through MiXCR, one entry per CDR3 protein. The sample has under 150,000 distinct CDR3 sequences; 9% to 15% are singletons. The sample consisted of PBMCs, taken at follow-up. Receptor source: a male donor with early-stage non-small cell lung cancer. The CDR3 runs from the conserved cysteine through the conserved F or W. The D gene is left open where the match is weak. Rows may omit the clone size; those that give it use once, few, many or a size class.

>14|.|TRBJ1-2|TRBV12-3/TRBV12-4|.
CASSPGVGRDGYTF
TGTGCCAGCAGTCCCGGCGTTGGACGGGATGGCTACACCTTC
>15|TRBD1|TRBJ2-2|TRBV19|few
CASRRDRVSTGELFF
TGTGCCAGTAGGAGAGACAGGGTTAGCACCGGGGAGCTGTTTTTT
>16|TRBD1|TRBJ2-3|TRBV20-1|few
CSAFLQGASGTDTQYF
TGCAGTGCTTTTCTACAGGGGGCAAGCGGCACAGATACGCAGTATTTT
>11|.|TRBJ2-7|TRBV23-1|.
CASPGSYEQYF
TGCGCCAGCCCTGGTAGCTACGAGCAGTACTTC
>10|.|TRBJ2-5|TRBV2|.
CASEIETQYF
TGTGCCAGCGAGATCGAGACCCAGTACTTC
>13|.|TRBJ1-6|TRBV7-2|.
CASSLEAGPPLHF
TGTGCCAGCAGCTTAGAGGCAGGGCCACCCCTCCACTTT
>14|.|TRBJ1-1|TRBV20-1|.
CSASPDSMNTEAFF
TGCAGTGCTAGTCCTGATAGCATGAACACTGAAGCTTTCTTT
>14|TRBD1|TRBJ2-7|TRBV5-1|many
CASRAGTGAYEQYF
TGCGCCAGCAGAGCTGGGACAGGGGCCTACGAGCAGTACTTC
>20|TRBD2|TRBJ2-5|TRBV20-1|.
CSARSPPGSGGPTRGETQYF
TGCAGTGCTAGATCCCCCCCGGGGAGCGGGGGCCCTACCCGGGGGGAGACCCAGTACTTC
>11|.|TRBJ2-2|TRBV5-1|.
CASRFIGELFF
TGCGCCAGCAGGTTTATCGGGGAGCTGTTTTTT
>13|TRBD1|TRBJ2-3|TRBV20-1|few
CSDKITGEDTQYF
TGCAGTGATAAGATCACAGGGGAAGATACGCAGTATTTT
>13|.|TRBJ2-2|TRBV29-1|many
CSSRSGAAGELFF
TGCAGCTCCCGCAGTGGGGCGGCCGGGGAGCTGTTTTTT
>12|.|TRBJ2-1|TRBV6-2/TRBV6-3|.
CASSAVNNEQFF
TGTGCCAGCAGTGCGGTGAACAATGAGCAGTTCTTC
>13|TRBD1|TRBJ2-5|TRBV19|few
CASSETGQETQYF
TGTGCCAGTAGTGAGACAGGGCAAGAGACCCAGTACTTC
>13|.|TRBJ1-1|TRBV20-1|many
CSASAVVNTEAFF
TGCAGTGCTAGCGCCGTAGTTAACACTGAAGCTTTCTTT
>12|.|TRBJ2-1|TRBV5-1|many
CASSLRLNEQFF
TGCGCCAGCAGCCTCAGATTAAATGAGCAGTTCTTC
>13|.|TRBJ1-2|TRBV20-1|few
CSVRIGVGYGYTF
TGCAGTGTCAGGATCGGGGTTGGCTATGGCTACACCTTC
>16|TRBD1|TRBJ1-5|TRBV6-2/TRBV6-3|.
CASSWTPGTGSQPQHF
TGTGCCAGCAGCTGGACGCCCGGGACAGGGTCTCAGCCCCAGCATTTT
>18|.|TRBJ1-2|TRBV6-5|.
CASSLQGLQGQSNYGYTF
TGTGCCAGCAGTCTACAGGGCCTCCAAGGACAAAGTAACTATGGCTACACCTTC
>15|.|TRBJ2-5|TRBV20-1|many
CSASPAAGLQETQYF
TGCAGTGCCTCCCCCGCGGCAGGCCTCCAAGAGACCCAGTACTTC
>15|.|TRBJ1-5|TRBV4-2|.
CASSPGQGSNQPQHF
TGTGCCAGCAGCCCCGGCCAGGGCAGCAATCAGCCCCAGCATTTT
>14|.|TRBJ2-4|TRBV7-9|many
CASSFEGAKNIQYF
TGTGCCAGCAGCTTCGAAGGAGCCAAAAACATTCAGTACTTC
>16|.|TRBJ1-5|TRBV12-3/TRBV12-4|many
CASSPGTFYSKVSQHF
TGTGCCAGCAGTCCAGGGACCTTCTACTCTAAAGTATCCCAGCATTTT
>15|.|TRBJ1-3|TRBV5-6|few
CASSLLTGTGNTIYF
TGTGCCAGCAGCTTGCTCACGGGAACTGGAAACACCATATATTTT
>14|.|TRBJ1-6|TRBV6-1|many
CASSSRDFNSPLHF
TGTGCCAGCAGTAGCCGGGATTTTAATTCACCCCTCCACTTT
>17|TRBD2|TRBJ2-1|TRBV11-3|many
CASSFSGTSGSYNEQFF
TGTGCCAGCAGCTTCTCCGGGACTAGCGGCTCCTACAATGAGCAGTTCTTC
>16|TRBD1|TRBJ1-1|TRBV7-2|few
CASSLVTGGRNTEAFF
TGTGCCAGCAGCTTAGTGACAGGGGGAAGGAACACTGAAGCTTTCTTT
>14|.|TRBJ2-5|TRBV2|.
CASRQVAGPETQYF
TGTGCCAGCAGGCAAGTGGCAGGGCCGGAGACCCAGTACTTC
>15|TRBD2|TRBJ2-5|TRBV19|.
CASSKRTSGQETQYF
TGTGCCAGTAGTAAAAGGACTAGCGGCCAAGAGACCCAGTACTTC
>15|TRBD1|TRBJ2-7|TRBV9|.
CASSRGQAPTYEQYF
TGTGCCAGCAGCCGCGGACAGGCCCCAACCTACGAGCAGTACTTC
>15|.|TRBJ2-5|TRBV2|many
CASRWTELLQETQYF
TGTGCCAGCAGATGGACGGAGCTTCTCCAAGAGACCCAGTACTTC
>15|TRBD1|TRBJ1-2|TRBV5-6|.
CASSLEQGAPYGYTF
TGTGCCAGCAGCCTTGAACAGGGGGCCCCCTATGGCTACACCTTC
>13|.|TRBJ2-5|TRBV28|many
CASSLAFQETQYF
TGTGCCAGCAGTTTAGCGTTCCAAGAGACCCAGTACTTC
>14|.|TRBJ1-5|TRBV18|once
CASSPSTRNQPQHF
TGTGCCAGCTCACCCTCGACGAGGAATCAGCCCCAGCATTTT
>12|.|TRBJ2-2|TRBV15|few
CATSLPPGELFF
TGTGCCACCAGCCTTCCCCCCGGGGAGCTGTTTTTT
>12|.|TRBJ2-7|TRBV5-4|few
CASRGATYEQYF
TGTGCCAGCAGGGGCGCCACCTACGAGCAGTACTTC
>14|.|TRBJ2-1|TRBV12-3/TRBV12-4|few
CASRGLGTGHEQFF
TGTGCCAGCAGGGGGTTGGGGACGGGGCATGAGCAGTTCTTC
>12|.|TRBJ1-5|TRBV24-1|many
CATSVVGGSQHF
TGTGCCACCAGTGTGGTGGGAGGCTCCCAGCATTTT
>13|TRBD1|TRBJ2-7|TRBV6-1|.
CASRTDRAYEQYF
TGTGCCAGCAGAACGGACAGGGCCTACGAGCAGTACTTC
>13|.|TRBJ2-5|TRBV5-1|few
CASSPQGGETQYF
TGCGCCAGCAGCCCACAGGGCGGGGAGACCCAGTACTTC
>16|TRBD1|TRBJ1-2|TRBV14|.
CASSQARSGQVYGYTF
TGTGCCAGCAGCCAAGCCCGCTCGGGACAGGTCTATGGCTACACCTTC
>13|.|TRBJ1-1|TRBV29-1|many
CSVVGGLNTEAFF
TGCAGCGTTGTGGGGGGGCTGAACACTGAAGCTTTCTTT
>13|.|TRBJ2-5|TRBV20-1|many
CSAYPRGLRTQYF
TGCAGTGCTTACCCGAGGGGTTTGCGGACCCAGTACTTC
>15|.|TRBJ1-6|TRBV18|many
CASSPLSQGGSPLHF
TGTGCCAGCTCACCACTCTCCCAGGGTGGTTCACCCCTCCACTTT